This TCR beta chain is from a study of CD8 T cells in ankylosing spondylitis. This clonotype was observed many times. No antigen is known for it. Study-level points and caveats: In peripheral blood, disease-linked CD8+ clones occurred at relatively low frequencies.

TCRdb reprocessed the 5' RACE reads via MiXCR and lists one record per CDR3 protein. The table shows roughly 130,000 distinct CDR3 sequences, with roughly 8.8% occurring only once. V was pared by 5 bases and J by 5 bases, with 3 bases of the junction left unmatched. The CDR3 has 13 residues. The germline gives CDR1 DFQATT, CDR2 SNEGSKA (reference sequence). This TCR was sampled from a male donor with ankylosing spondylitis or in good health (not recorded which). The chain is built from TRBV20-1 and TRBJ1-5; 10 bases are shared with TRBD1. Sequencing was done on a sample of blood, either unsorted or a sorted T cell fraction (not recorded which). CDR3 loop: CSAGGTGDQPQHF. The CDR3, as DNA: TGCAGTGCTGGCGGGACAGGGGATCAGCCCCAGCATTTT.